This passage covers 29 T cell receptor beta chains from one sample sequenced in a study of post-analysis software for immune sequencing data. No antigens are known for them. Study-level findings and limits: Elevated frequency relative to controls characterized roughly 5 TRBV segments in patients, TRBV5-6, TRBV5-1 and TRBV20-1 among them.

Tagging with unique molecular identifiers was a feature of the TCR beta cDNA libraries. One entry per CDR3 protein, called by TCRdb with MiXCR from the PCR reads. The repertoire holds 500,000 to 600,000 distinct CDR3 sequences, with 44% as singletons. The sequencing sample was made of blood. These receptors were taken from a girl under 18 with multiple sclerosis.

This clonotype appeared a few times. V and J are TRBV12-3 or TRBV12-4 and TRBJ1-5, with TRBD1 matching over 10 bases. J lost 2 bases, V lost 4 bases, and 2 bases had no gene match. CDR3 size: 15 residues. The CDR3 spells CASSWTGGGNQPQHF. The DNA for the CDR3 is TGTGCCAGCAGTTGGACAGGGGGGGGCAATCAGCCCCAGCATTTT.

This clonotype was observed a handful of times. The chain recombines TRBV5-1 with TRBJ2-5, with 9 positions matching TRBD1. This CDR3 comprises 14 residues. Per germline, CDR1 SGHRS and CDR2 YFSETQ. Trimming removed 4 bases from V and 5 bases from J; junction bases left unmatched: 6. In nucleotides, the CDR3 is TGCGCCAGCAGCCCGGGACAGGGTGACGAGACCCAGTACTTC. It is translated as CASSPGQGDETQYF.

This clonotype was detected only once. The chain is built from TRBV2 and TRBJ1-5; D is perhaps TRBD1 (5 bases). Trimming left V 4 bases short and J 6 bases short, with 13 bases between. The CDR3 is made up of 14 amino acids. Germline-derived CDR1 and CDR2 are SNHLY and FYNNEI. The CDR3 here is CASSGQGRGQPQHF. The CDR3 nucleotides read TGTGCCAGCAGTGGCCAGGGAAGGGGTCAGCCCCAGCATTTT.

This clonotype was observed a few times. The chain is built from TRBV24-1 and TRBJ2-1; D call uncertain. Trimming removed 9 bases at V and 3 bases at J, with 5 bases between. The CDR3 extends over 11 amino acids. CDR1 and CDR2 (germline): KGHDR, SFDVKD. CDR3 amino acids: CATAYYNEQFF. CDR3 coding DNA: TGTGCCACCGCCTACTACAATGAGCAGTTCTTC.

This clonotype is a singleton in its sample. This chain connects TRBV7-2 to TRBJ1-6; TRBD1 agrees at 7 bases. The CDR3 length is 15 residues. V trimming: 4 bases; J trimming: 5 bases; junction bases outside the gene matches: 5. Germline V gene sequence: CDR1 SGHTA, CDR2 FQGNSA. CDR3 loop: CASSSQGWNNSPLHF. The CDR3 DNA follows: TGTGCCAGCAGCTCACAGGGGTGGAATAATTCACCCCTCCACTTT.

The rearrangement uses TRBV7-2 and TRBJ2-3; TRBD2 matches 7 bases. V trimming: 2 bases; J trimming: 3 bases; junction bases outside the gene matches: 8. The CDR3 consists of 16 residues. Germline assignment: CDR1 SGHTA and CDR2 FQGNSA. In DNA form, the CDR3 reads TGTGCCAGCAGCTTACTCGGGCGGGAGCGAACAGATACGCAGTATTTT. It encodes CASSLLGRERTDTQYF.

This clonotype was seen a handful of times. J is TRBJ1-2 and V is TRBV29-1; possible D gene TRBD1, 6 bases. Germline-derived CDR1 and CDR2 are SQVTM and ANQGSEA. V lost 4 bases to trimming and J lost 1 base, with 10 bases between them. The CDR3 contains 13 residues. The CDR3 region has the DNA TGCAGCGTTGGAGCAGGGGATAACTATGGCTACACCTTC. It translates to CSVGAGDNYGYTF.

This rearrangement joins TRBV6-6 to TRBJ2-4; D may be TRBD1 or TRBD2 (6 bases each). V dropped 11 bases and J dropped 10 bases, with 18 bases sitting between them. Germline V gene lookup returns CDR1 MNHNY and CDR2 SVGAGI (reference sequence). The CDR3 totals 12 residues. For the CDR3, the DNA is TGTGCCTGCACCAATCGGGGGACAATTCAGTACTTC. Translation gives CACTNRGTIQYF.

This clonotype was observed a handful of times. The V call is TRBV12-3 or TRBV12-4, the J call TRBJ2-1, with 8 bases matching TRBD2. V dropped 5 bases and J dropped 6; count of bases not matched to a gene: 6. The CDR3 sequence is 14 residues long. CDR3 amino acids: CASSPGGTLNEQFF. CDR3 nucleotide sequence: TGTGCCAGCAGTCCGGGGGGGACTCTCAATGAGCAGTTCTTC.

The gene calls are TRBV5-1 and TRBJ2-1; 9 bases align to TRBD1. This CDR3 is 15 amino acids long. With V trimmed by 5 bases and J by 4 bases, 7 bases remained unmatched. CDR1 is SGHRS and CDR2 is YFSETQ in the germline V gene. The CDR3 is CASSLQGAPYNEQFF. The CDR3 DNA is TGCGCCAGCAGTCTACAGGGGGCCCCTTACAATGAGCAGTTCTTC.

This clonotype has more than one count but fewer than ten. This sequence joins TRBV20-1 and TRBJ1-6; weak D call: TRBD1 (5 bases). Germline lookup yields CDR1 DFQATT and CDR2 SNEGSKA (reference sequence). The V end lost 4 bases, the J end lost 8 bases, and 12 bases lay between the germline ends. The CDR3 runs 13 residues. CDR3 loop: CSATEGRDSPLHF. In DNA, the CDR3 is TGCAGTGCTACAGAGGGACGAGATTCACCCCTCCACTTT.

The rearrangement uses TRBV6-1 and TRBJ2-5; unclear D gene. The V gene's germline CDR1 is MNHNS and CDR2 SASEGT. The CDR3 contains 15 residues. Trimming stripped 1 base from V and 4 bases from J, with 13 bases between. The CDR3 DNA is TGTGCCAGCAGTGAAGTCGGGCCCCGATTAGAGACCCAGTACTTC. It codes for CASSEVGPRLETQYF.

This sequence joins TRBV19 and TRBJ1-4, with TRBD1 as a possible D gene (6 bases). The CDR3 is 15 amino acids. V lost 7 bases and J lost 5, with 17 bases in between. Germline V gene data show CDR1 as LNHDA and CDR2 as SQIVND (reference sequence). CDR3 DNA: TGTGCCAGTACGGTCCCGGACAGAGGAAATGAAAAACTGTTTTTT. This codes for CASTVPDRGNEKLFF.

This clonotype has just a few counts. The chain has TRBV5-1 and TRBJ1-2, with 12 nucleotides matching TRBD1. Germline-derived CDR1 and CDR2 are SGHRS and YFSETQ. There are 17 residues in the CDR3. Trimming cost V 3 bases and J 6 bases; bases outside gene matches: 12. CDR3 protein: CASSSGDRGHQVHGYTF. Written as DNA, the CDR3 is TGCGCCAGCAGCTCAGGGGACAGGGGGCACCAAGTCCATGGCTACACCTTC.

The chain recombines TRBV9 with TRBJ2-3, with D possibly TRBD2 on 6 matching bases. The CDR3 runs 14 residues. Per germline, CDR1 SGDLS and CDR2 YYNGEE. V was shortened by 0 bases and J by 3 bases, with 8 bases between the two germline ends. The CDR3 sequence: CASSVGAGTDTQYF. The CDR3, as DNA: TGTGCCAGCAGCGTAGGGGCGGGAACAGATACGCAGTATTTT. Using reference TRBV9 and TRBJ2-3 for the parts outside the CDR3, the full variable domain is DSGVTQTPKHLITATGQRVTLRCSPRSGDLSVYWYQQSLDQGLQFLIQYYNGEERAKGNILERFSAQQFPDLHSELNLSSLELGDSALYFCASSVGAGTDTQYFGPGTRLTVL.

The chain carries TRBV7-3 and TRBJ2-1; TRBD2 agrees at 10 bases. V shed 4 bases and J 9 bases; nucleotides not matched to a gene: 6. The CDR3 is 14 amino acids. The germline CDR1 and CDR2 sequences are SGHTA and FQGTGA. The CDR3 here is CASSSGLALSEQFF. The CDR3, as DNA: TGTGCCAGCAGCTCGGGACTAGCGCTTAGTGAGCAGTTCTTC.

This clonotype was counted a few times. The rearrangement uses TRBV7-2 and TRBJ1-4, with no clear D. V lost 1 base to trimming and J lost 8 bases, with 11 bases between them. Germline values: CDR1 SGHTA, CDR2 FQGNSA. The CDR3 is made up of 14 amino acids. The chain's CDR3 is CASSLGWTGEKLFF. CDR3 nucleotide sequence: TGTGCCAGCAGCTTAGGATGGACGGGAGAAAAACTGTTTTTT.

The V call is TRBV7-9, the J call TRBJ1-4; no firm D call. CDR1 is SEHNR and CDR2 is FQNEAQ in the germline V gene (reference sequence). CDR3 length equals 15 residues. Trimming left V 4 bases short and J 6 bases short, with 15 bases between. The CDR3 DNA follows: TGTGCCAGCAGCTATACACCACCGGAGGATGAAAAACTGTTTTTT. Encoded protein: CASSYTPPEDEKLFF.

The chain has TRBV5-1 and TRBJ1-2; D is unresolved. V lost 1 base, J lost 3 bases, and 4 bases lay in between. The CDR3 contains 12 residues. CDR1 is SGHRS and CDR2 is YFSETQ in the germline V gene. The CDR3 bases are TGCGCCAGCAGCTTGAAGGACTATGGCTACACCTTC. Translating it yields CASSLKDYGYTF.

The chain couples TRBV20-1 to TRBJ2-5, with no clear D. Trimming shortened V by 5 bases and J by 1 base, and 11 bases separated the two germline ends. This CDR3 has 13 amino acids. Germline CDR1 reads DFQATT; CDR2 reads SNEGSKA (reference sequence). In DNA form, the CDR3 reads TGCAGTGCTGGAAGGGCGCGCCAAGAGACCCAGTACTTC. Residues: CSAGRARQETQYF.

A few counts support this clonotype. This rearrangement joins TRBV15 to TRBJ2-4; 7 nucleotides match TRBD2. Germline-derived CDR1 and CDR2 are LNHNV and YYDKDF (reference sequence). Losses at the gene ends were 7 bases for V and 3 bases for J; bases not matched to a gene: 9. This CDR3 spans 15 amino acids. DNA of the CDR3: TGTGCCACCATGCAGGGCGGGAGAGACAAAAACATTCAGTACTTC. This sequence encodes CATMQGGRDKNIQYF. Variable domain in full (rest from reference TRBV15 and TRBJ2-4): DAMVIQNPRYQVTQFGKPVTLSCSQTLNHNVMYWYQQKSSQAPKLLFHYYDKDFNNEADTPDNFQSRRPNTSFCFLDIRSPGLGDTAMYLCATMQGGRDKNIQYFGAGTRLSVL.

This sequence joins TRBV20-1 and TRBJ2-1; 8 bases map to TRBD1. Germline-derived CDR1 and CDR2 are DFQATT and SNEGSKA (reference sequence). J was trimmed by 3 bases and V by 6 bases; bases with no gene match: 7. This CDR3 region has 14 residues. Here the CDR3 reads CSARHDRGYNEQFF. The CDR3 bases are TGCAGTGCCCGGCACGACAGGGGCTACAATGAGCAGTTCTTC.

This rearrangement joins TRBV20-1 to TRBJ2-3, with TRBD2 matching over 7 bases. The CDR3 contains 15 residues. Germline CDR1 DFQATT, CDR2 SNEGSKA (reference sequence). Trimming removed 3 bases from V and 2 bases from J; junction bases left unmatched: 8. In DNA, the CDR3 is TGCAGTGCTAGGATTAGCGGGCTTCCCACAGATACGCAGTATTTT. This encodes CSARISGLPTDTQYF.

The rearrangement links TRBV7-3 to TRBJ2-4, with 7 bases fitting TRBD1. From germline, CDR1 is SGHTA and CDR2 FQGTGA. There are 18 residues in the CDR3. Trimming took 2 bases from V and 1 from J; bases not matched to a gene: 11. For the CDR3, the DNA is TGTGCCAGCAGCTTAGGGACAGAGCCTTTTTGGGCCAAAAACATTCAGTACTTC. The encoded protein is CASSLGTEPFWAKNIQYF.

This chain links TRBV5-1 with TRBJ2-7, with 12 positions matching TRBD2. CDR1 and CDR2 from the germline V gene are SGHRS and YFSETQ. The CDR3 extends over 17 amino acids. J lost 10 bases, V lost 3 bases, and 17 bases had no gene match. The CDR3 DNA follows: TGCGCCAGCAGCTCTGAGGGACTAGCGGGCGGGCTGACGGCCCAGTACTTC. This translates into CASSSEGLAGGLTAQYF.

There are a few counts of this clonotype. The chain links TRBV6-5 to TRBJ1-2, with D unclear. Deletions cut 0 bases from V and 6 bases from J, with 8 bases between. Germline V gene sequence: CDR1 MNHEY, CDR2 SVGAGI. The CDR3 loop spans 13 amino acids. For the CDR3, the DNA is TGTGCCAGCAGTTACTCGCGCAGGCATGGCTACACCTTC. Translating it yields CASSYSRRHGYTF.

This chain joins TRBV29-1 and TRBJ1-2, with 7 nucleotides matching TRBD1. V trimming: 6 bases; J trimming: 3 bases; junction bases outside the gene matches: 4. Per the germline V gene, CDR1 is SQVTM and CDR2 is ANQGSEA. This CDR3 has 12 amino acids. The CDR3 DNA sequence: TGCAGCGTGGGGACAGTGGACTATGGCTACACCTTC. Its protein is CSVGTVDYGYTF.

This clonotype showed up many times. The V and J genes are TRBV7-2 and TRBJ2-7, with a possible D match to TRBD2 (5 bases). The CDR3 spans 13 residues. Germline CDR1 reads SGHTA; CDR2 reads FQGNSA. V lost 2 bases and J 3 bases, leaving 8 bases between the germline ends. This CDR3 reads CASSLSGDYEQYF. The CDR3 DNA reads as TGTGCCAGCAGCTTATCCGGGGACTACGAGCAGTACTTC.

V is TRBV12-3 or TRBV12-4 and J is TRBJ2-2; D possibly uses TRBD1 or TRBD2 (5 bases each). V gave up 6 bases and J gave up 4 bases, with 9 bases separating them. The CDR3 covers 13 residues. For the CDR3, the DNA is TGTGCCAGCAGCCTGGGGGTCACCGGGGAGCTGTTTTTT. Its protein is CASSLGVTGELFF.